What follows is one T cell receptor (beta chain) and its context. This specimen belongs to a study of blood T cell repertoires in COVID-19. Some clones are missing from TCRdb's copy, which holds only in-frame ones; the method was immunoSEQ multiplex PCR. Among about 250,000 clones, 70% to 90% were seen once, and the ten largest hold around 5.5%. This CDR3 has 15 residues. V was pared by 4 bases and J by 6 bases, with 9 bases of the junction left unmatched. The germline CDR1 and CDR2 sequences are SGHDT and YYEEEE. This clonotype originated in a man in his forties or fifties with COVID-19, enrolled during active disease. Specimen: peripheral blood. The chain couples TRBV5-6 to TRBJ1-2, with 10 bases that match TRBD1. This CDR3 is CASSRKTGGWDGYTF. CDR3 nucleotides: TGTGCCAGCAGCCGAAAGACAGGGGGCTGGGATGGCTACACCTTC.